This entry concerns a single T cell receptor (beta chain). The entry originates in a study of cytomegalovirus exposure and HLA in healthy donors. The CDR3 sequence is 13 residues long. The germline CDR1 and CDR2 sequences are SNHLY and FYNNEI. Trimming removed 3 bases from V and 7 bases from J, with 13 bases in between. PCR used 60 Vbeta primers and 13 Jbeta primers. Clones were sequenced by immunoSEQ multiplex PCR, and TCRdb holds only the in-frame ones, with some missing. The sample consists of tens of thousands of clones, 77% of them appearing once. V usage is TRBV2 and J usage is TRBJ2-7; TRBD1 is a possible D gene (6 bases). This sequence was found in a woman in her forties in good health and CMV-seropositive. Sequencing input: PBMCs. In nucleotides, the CDR3 is TGTGCCAGCAGTGAGTGGGGGCTAGGAGAGCAGTACTTC. Its translation is CASSEWGLGEQYF.